These 15 T cell receptor beta chains originate from one sample sequenced in a study of response to subunit inactivated influenza vaccine (dated by TCRdb to 2017 to 2018). The library was made by RT-PCR. These reads were obtained on an Illumina HiSeq 2500. TCRdb reworked the public reads: Q25 trimming with fastp, MiXCR clone assembly, productive beta chains retained. Here each entry gathers all rows of one CDR3 protein and keeps the most common genes and DNA. The sample contains roughly 710,000 distinct CDR3 sequences, approximately 14% of them found a single time. In total, the top ten clones hold 7.6% of the sample. The sample here was PBMCs from blood, taken 14 to 15 days before vaccination. Receptors originate from a man in his forties or fifties who received an inactivated influenza vaccine. Donor details come from another sample of the same person, matched by shared clones.

This clonotype was picked up a small number of times. This rearrangement joins TRBV12-3 or TRBV12-4 to TRBJ1-1, with D unclear. The CDR3 is 14 residues long. V lost 2 bases and J 8 bases, leaving 15 bases between the germline ends. The CDR3 coding sequence is TGTGCCAGCAGTTTATTTGGGGTCAGAGCGGAAGCTTTCTTT. Amino acid sequence: CASSLFGVRAEAFF.

This clonotype was picked up a small number of times. V is TRBV3-1 and J is TRBJ1-6; D unresolved. Germline values: CDR1 LGHDT, CDR2 YNNKEL (reference sequence). Between the trimmed V and J ends, which lost 6 bases and 9 bases, there was a span of 9 bases. CDR3 length: 12 residues. The CDR3 sequence is CASSPWGSPLHF. Here the CDR3 DNA reads TGTGCCAGCAGTCCTTGGGGTTCACCCCTCCACTTT.

The gene calls are TRBV20-1 and TRBJ1-1, with TRBD1 as a possible D gene (5 bases). Germline loops: CDR1 DFQATT, CDR2 SNEGSKA (reference sequence). CDR3 size: 16 residues. Deletions cut 2 bases from V and 6 bases from J, with 22 bases between. The CDR3 region has the DNA TGCAGTGCTAGACTCCGAGGCGGACAACGTCTCGCTGAAGCTTTCTTT. Its translation: CSARLRGGQRLAEAFF.

The chain uses TRBV5-6 and TRBJ2-7; 11 bases agree with TRBD2. The V gene's germline CDR1 is SGHDT and CDR2 YYEEEE. CDR3 size: 17 residues. Trimming took 4 bases from V and 4 from J; bases not matched to a gene: 13. The DNA of the CDR3 is TGTGCCAGCAGCCTACGCCGACTAGCGGGGTTTGGGTACGAGCAGTACTTC. Residues: CASSLRRLAGFGYEQYF.

This clonotype has a handful of counts. J is TRBJ2-1 and V is TRBV4-2; 11 bases map to TRBD2. The CDR3 runs 16 residues. Per the germline V gene, CDR1 is LGHNA and CDR2 is YNFKEQ. Trimming at V came to 2 bases and at J to 5 bases, leaving 5 bases not matched to a gene. The CDR3 loop is CASSQMGTSGNNEQFF. The CDR3 DNA reads as TGTGCCAGCAGCCAAATGGGGACTAGCGGTAACAATGAGCAGTTCTTC.

The V and J genes are TRBV7-2 and TRBJ1-2; 8 positions match TRBD1. Germline V gene lookup returns CDR1 SGHTA and CDR2 FQGNSA. The trim removed 5 bases at V and 7 bases at J, leaving 9 bases unmatched. This CDR3 is built from 14 residues. The CDR3 region is CASSQTRGRLGYTF. The CDR3 DNA follows: TGTGCCAGCAGCCAGACCAGGGGGCGGCTTGGCTACACCTTC.

This clonotype showed up just a few times. The CDR3 loop reads CASSQGLGPNEQFF. For the CDR3, the DNA is TGTGCCAGCAGTCAGGGACTAGGCCCCAATGAGCAGTTCTTC. The rearrangement links TRBV27 to TRBJ2-1, with TRBD2 identical over 8 bases. Germline V CDR1 and CDR2: MNHEY, SMNVEV (reference sequence). The CDR3 sequence is 14 residues long. V dropped 5 bases and J dropped 6; count of bases not matched to a gene: 6.

This clonotype was seen a few times. CDR3 nucleotide sequence: TGTGCCAGCAAGGCGCTACTAGCGAGCTCCTACGAGCAGTACTTC. The encoded protein is CASKALLASSYEQYF. The gene calls are TRBV2 and TRBJ2-7; 7 bases fit TRBD2. The CDR3 loop spans 15 amino acids. CDR1 and CDR2 from the germline V gene are SNHLY and FYNNEI. V was pared by 7 bases and J by 0 bases, with 9 bases of the junction left unmatched.

The rearrangement joins TRBV10-3 to TRBJ2-7, with TRBD1 matching over 7 bases. Germline lookup yields CDR1 ENHRY and CDR2 SYGVKD. The CDR3 covers 15 residues. Unmatched junction bases numbered 5, after V lost 0 bases and J lost 3 bases. Written as DNA, the CDR3 is TGTGCCATCAGTGAGTCTTCGGCAGGGGGCTACGAGCAGTACTTC. This codes for CAISESSAGGYEQYF.

The chain recombines TRBV7-2 with TRBJ2-7; TRBD2 matches 7 bases. The ends lost 6 bases at V and 0 bases at J; junction bases unmatched: 5. This CDR3 contains 14 residues. In germline, CDR1 is SGHTA, CDR2 FQGNSA. DNA of the CDR3: TGTGCCAGCAGAGCGGGGAGGTTCTCCTACGAGCAGTACTTC. This sequence encodes CASRAGRFSYEQYF. Looking up the rest from reference TRBV7-2 and TRBJ2-7 gives the full variable domain: GAGVSQSPSNKVTEKGKDVELRCDPISGHTALYWYRQSLGQGLEFLIYFQGNSAPDKSGLPSDRFSAERTGGSVSTLTIQRTQQEDSAVYLCASRAGRFSYEQYFGPGTRLTVT.

The V and J genes are TRBV20-1 and TRBJ2-1; D unresolved. The CDR3 loop spans 17 amino acids. The V end lost 0 bases, the J end lost 0 bases, and 15 bases lay between the germline ends. The germline V gene encodes CDR1 DFQATT and CDR2 SNEGSKA (reference sequence). The CDR3 DNA follows: TGCAGTGCTAGAGATTCGACCGGGCCGAGCTCCTACAATGAGCAGTTCTTC. Amino acids: CSARDSTGPSSYNEQFF.

This clonotype turned up a few times. V and J are TRBV15 and TRBJ2-1; 10 bases line up with TRBD2. Looked up from germline, CDR1 is LNHNV and CDR2 is YYDKDF (reference sequence). This CDR3 spans 15 amino acids. J lost 6 bases, V lost 8 bases, and 10 bases had no gene match. The CDR3 DNA is TGTGCCACCGGACCGACTAGCGGGCTTCCCAATGAGCAGTTCTTC. This sequence encodes CATGPTSGLPNEQFF.

This clonotype occurred many times. The chain employs TRBV7-9 and TRBJ2-3; the match to TRBD2 covers 12 bases. The CDR3 has 16 amino acids. The germline V gene encodes CDR1 SEHNR and CDR2 FQNEAQ (reference sequence). Trimming removed 5 bases from V and 5 bases from J; junction bases left unmatched: 8. CDR3: CASSTWTSGTGDTQYF. For the CDR3, the DNA is TGTGCCAGCAGCACCTGGACTAGCGGGACAGGAGATACGCAGTATTTT.

This chain links TRBV3-1 with TRBJ1-3; D not certain. V was trimmed by 0 bases and J by 5 bases, leaving 2 bases between them. CDR1 is LGHDT, CDR2 YNNKEL, per germline (reference sequence). There are 12 residues in the CDR3. For the CDR3, the DNA is TGTGCCAGCAGCCAAGAACGAAACACCATATATTTT. Its translation: CASSQERNTIYF.

This clonotype has ten or more counts. The V gene is TRBV12-3 or TRBV12-4, the J gene TRBJ2-2; TRBD1 matches at 7 bases. The length of the CDR3 is 15 residues. V gave up 6 bases and J gave up 3 bases; unmatched junction bases: 7. This CDR3 reads CASSLQGTDTGELFF. The CDR3 region has the DNA TGTGCCAGCAGCTTACAGGGGACGGACACCGGGGAGCTGTTTTTT.